The 12 T cell receptor beta chains presented below share a single source sample, sequenced in a study of OX40 agonist ivuxolimab in advanced cancers. The method was immunoSEQ multiplex PCR; TCRdb's version includes in-frame clones alone and lacks a portion of them. The table has about 82,000 clones, 70% to 90% seen once; the top ten hold 6.5%. The starting material was CD4+ or CD8+ T cells sorted from blood, obtained in a trial of the OX40 agonist ivuxolimab. The receptors stem from an adult with an advanced solid tumor such as melanoma, head and neck, liver or kidney cancer.

The chain joins TRBV19 to TRBJ2-1; the match to TRBD2 covers 7 bases. CDR1 is LNHDA, CDR2 SQIVND, per germline (reference sequence). The length of the CDR3 is 15 residues. The ends lost 3 bases at V and 6 bases at J; junction bases unmatched: 8. CDR3 in DNA: TGTGCCAGTAGTATCGTCGGGAGGCTGTCCAATGAGCAGTTCTTC. It yields the protein CASSIVGRLSNEQFF. Full variable domain (outside the CDR3, taken from reference TRBV19 and TRBJ2-1): DGGITQSPKYLFRKEGQNVTLSCEQNLNHDAMYWYRQDPGQGLRLIYYSQIVNDFQKGDIAEGYSVSREKKESFPLTVTSAQKNPTAFYLCASSIVGRLSNEQFFGPGTRLTVL.

V and J are TRBV7-3 and TRBJ2-2, with D possibly matching TRBD2 (6 bases). The CDR3 has 15 residues. V was clipped by 3 bases and J by 6 bases, with 14 bases between them. The germline gives CDR1 SGHTA, CDR2 FQGTGA. CDR3 coding DNA: TGTGCCAGCAGCTTCTCAGCGGGTGGGGCCGGGGAGCTGTTTTTT. Translated, it gives CASSFSAGGAGELFF.

As DNA, the CDR3 is TGTGCCAGTAGCATTACCCCCGGGCAGTATGGCTACACCTTC. Translated, it gives CASSITPGQYGYTF. The chain recombines TRBV19 with TRBJ1-2, with no clear D. From germline, CDR1 is LNHDA and CDR2 SQIVND (reference sequence). CDR3 length: 14 amino acids. V was cut by 6 bases and J by 5 bases, with 16 bases left in between.

This clone has only a few counts. The CDR3 DNA reads as TGTGCCAGCAGCTTCATCACAGGGGGAAACTATGGCTACACCTTC. Translation: CASSFITGGNYGYTF. The chain recombines TRBV5-4 with TRBJ1-2, with TRBD1 matching 8 bases. With 2 bases clipped from V and 2 bases from J, the junction kept 5 bases outside the gene matches. Germline-derived CDR1 and CDR2 are SGHNT and YYREEE (reference sequence). The CDR3 runs 15 residues.

This clone was observed many times. The chain uses TRBV7-2 and TRBJ2-7, with 9 bases matching TRBD2. This CDR3 is 14 amino acids long. CDR1 SGHTA and CDR2 FQGNSA come from the germline V gene. J lost 7 bases, V lost 5 bases, and 9 bases had no gene match. The CDR3 region is CASSDGLAMEEQYF. CDR3 nucleotides: TGTGCCAGCAGCGACGGACTAGCGATGGAAGAGCAGTACTTC.

This sequence joins TRBV13 and TRBJ2-5; TRBD2 matches 9 bases. Germline trimming cut 4 bases from V and 3 bases from J; bases unmatched to any gene: 3. Germline CDR1 reads PRHDT; CDR2 reads FYEKMQ (reference sequence). This CDR3 comprises 14 residues. CDR3 protein: CASSSAGGEETQYF. The CDR3 DNA reads as TGTGCCAGCAGCTCCGCGGGAGGGGAAGAGACCCAGTACTTC.

The V call is TRBV19, the J call TRBJ1-1; 7 bases agree with TRBD1. Germline trimming cut 6 bases from V and 4 bases from J; bases unmatched to any gene: 8. There are 14 residues in the CDR3. CDR1 and CDR2 from the germline V gene are LNHDA and SQIVND (reference sequence). CDR3: CASRPRGAATEAFF. CDR3 sequence (DNA): TGTGCCAGTAGACCCAGGGGGGCCGCCACTGAAGCTTTCTTT.

V is TRBV19 and J is TRBJ1-1; tentative D call: TRBD1 (5 bases). This CDR3 spans 15 amino acids. Per the germline V gene, CDR1 is LNHDA and CDR2 is SQIVND (reference sequence). The ends were cut back, 6 bases at V and 1 base at J, with 15 bases in the middle. The CDR3 DNA reads TGTGCCAGTAGGTCACCGGGACGGGAGAACACTGAAGCTTTCTTT. Its translation is CASRSPGRENTEAFF. Variable domain in full (rest from reference TRBV19 and TRBJ1-1): DGGITQSPKYLFRKEGQNVTLSCEQNLNHDAMYWYRQDPGQGLRLIYYSQIVNDFQKGDIAEGYSVSREKKESFPLTVTSAQKNPTAFYLCASRSPGRENTEAFFGQGTRLTVV.

The chain's CDR3 is CASSREESEQYF. CDR3 sequence (DNA): TGTGCCAGCTCACGGGAAGAGAGCGAGCAGTACTTC. The chain carries TRBV18 and TRBJ2-7; D is undetermined. V was shortened by 4 bases and J by 6 bases, with 10 bases between the two germline ends. The CDR3 covers 12 residues. Germline V lookup: CDR1 KGHSH, CDR2 LQKENI. The entire variable domain, with the rest obtained from reference TRBV18 and TRBJ2-7, is as follows: NAGVMQNPRHLVRRRGQEARLRCSPMKGHSHVYWYRQLPEEGLKFMVYLQKENIIDESGMPKERFSAEFPKEGPSILRIQQVVRGDSAAYFCASSREESEQYFGPGTRLTVT.

CDR3: CASSEGPLMAYEQYF. The CDR3 DNA reads TGTGCCAGCAGTGAGGGGCCCTTAATGGCCTACGAGCAGTACTTC. The genes are TRBV2 and TRBJ2-7, with a tentative D call TRBD1 (5 bases). The CDR3 has 15 amino acids. Germline CDR1 is SNHLY and CDR2 is FYNNEI. Trimming pared 3 bases from V and 2 bases from J, leaving 14 bases between. The complete variable domain, with remaining parts taken from reference TRBV2 and TRBJ2-7, reads EPEVTQTPSHQVTQMGQEVILRCVPISNHLYFYWYRQILGQKVEFLVSFYNNEISEKSEIFDDQFSVERPDGSNFTLKIRSTKLEDSAMYFCASSEGPLMAYEQYFGPGTRLTVT.

The rearrangement links TRBV11-2 to TRBJ1-1; D may be TRBD1 (5 bases). From germline, CDR1 is SGHAT and CDR2 FQNNGV. V was cut by 7 bases and J by 3 bases, with 12 bases left in between. This CDR3 region has 13 residues. The CDR3 DNA sequence: TGTGCCAGCACCCCCCTAGGGGACACTGAAGCTTTCTTT. This sequence encodes CASTPLGDTEAFF.

V and J are TRBV7-9 and TRBJ2-3; 14 nucleotides agree with TRBD2. The CDR3 is 13 amino acids. Germline CDR1 is SEHNR and CDR2 is FQNEAQ (reference sequence). The ends lost 11 bases at V and 6 bases at J; junction bases unmatched: 4. The CDR3 coding sequence is TGTGCCTCCCGACTAGCGGGAGGGGATACGCAGTATTTT. Its translation is CASRLAGGDTQYF.